This T cell receptor beta chain derives from a study of OX40 agonist ivuxolimab in advanced cancers. Study context: Under the entry rules, prior anti-PD-1, anti-PD-L1 or anti-CTLA-4 therapy was allowed, and 40% had some.

About this clone itself: Its antigen is not identified.

Only in-frame clones appear in the TCRdb table, and some are missing; sequencing was by immunoSEQ multiplex PCR. The repertoire consists of tens of thousands of clones, with around 90% occurring once and the leading ten covering 4.1%. V shed 5 bases, J shed 9 bases, and the junction held 11 bases outside the gene matches. The CDR3 runs to 16 residues. Germline assignment: CDR1 SGHTA and CDR2 FQGNSA. General study points: Still undetermined is the antigen specificity of the expanded peripheral T cells. CD8+ T cells averaged more expanded clones than CD4+. Clonal expansion was among the lowest in partial responders at 0.1-3.0 mg/kg, especially CD8+.

Here the sequenced sample was CD4+ or CD8+ T cells sorted from blood, taken in a trial of the OX40 agonist ivuxolimab. V and J are TRBV7-2 and TRBJ2-1, with TRBD2 matching over 12 bases. The TCR sequence derives from an adult with an advanced solid tumor such as melanoma, head and neck, liver or kidney cancer. Here the CDR3 DNA reads TGTGCCAGCAGCCGTTCCACGACTAGCGGGAGTGTTGAGCAGTTCTTC. Amino acid sequence: CASSRSTTSGSVEQFF.